The 14 T cell receptor beta chains reported below all come from one sample, sequenced in a study of blood T cells in healthy people across ages. The second PCR ran about 6 to 12 cycles with a sample-barcoded 5' primer and J-beta primers. TCRdb re-called the 5' RACE reads with MiXCR, one entry per CDR3 protein. The sample records 600,000 or so distinct CDR3 sequences, under 25% being singletons. Sequenced material: blood. The receptor set was obtained from a man aged 65 to 79 in good health.

The CDR3 reads CASGLAGTMNNEQFF. For the CDR3, the DNA is TGTGCTAGTGGTTTGGCCGGGACCATGAACAATGAGCAGTTCTTC. This chain uses TRBV12-5 with TRBJ2-1; perhaps D is TRBD1 or TRBD2 (5 bases each). The CDR3 sequence is 15 residues long. Trimming removed 1 base at V and 5 bases at J, with 12 bases between. CDR1 is LGHNT, CDR2 FRNRAP, per germline.

This clonotype occurred many times. The rearrangement joins TRBV28 to TRBJ2-4; weak D call: TRBD1 (5 bases). The germline V gene has CDR1 MDHEN and CDR2 SYDVKM. Trimming pared 3 bases from V and 1 base from J, leaving 7 bases between. The CDR3 totals 14 residues. CDR3 bases: TGTGCCAGCAGTTTTGCAGGGGCCAAAAACATTCAGTACTTC. Residues: CASSFAGAKNIQYF.

The table lists this clonotype with a few counts. The chain combines TRBV7-2 with TRBJ1-2; no firm D call. Germline CDR1 and CDR2: SGHTA and FQGNSA. CDR3 length: 14 amino acids. Between the trimmed V and J ends, which lost 5 bases and 4 bases, there was a span of 14 bases. This CDR3 is CASSPDGVGYGYTF. In DNA form, the CDR3 reads TGTGCCAGCAGCCCCGATGGGGTTGGCTATGGCTACACCTTC.

The V gene is TRBV5-1, the J gene TRBJ2-1; TRBD2 aligns across 7 bases. CDR1 is SGHRS and CDR2 is YFSETQ in the germline V gene. V gave up 4 bases and J gave up 6 bases; unmatched junction bases: 7. The length of the CDR3 is 14 residues. The CDR3 DNA is TGCGCCAGCAGCACCTCGAGCGGGATCAATGAGCAGTTCTTC. Protein product: CASSTSSGINEQFF.

This chain uses TRBV5-1 with TRBJ1-6; 9 positions match TRBD1. Germline assignment: CDR1 SGHRS and CDR2 YFSETQ. V shed 0 bases and J 9 bases; nucleotides not matched to a gene: 4. CDR3 length: 15 residues. CDR3 sequence (DNA): TGCGCCAGCAGCTTGGATACAGGGGGCGGTTCACCCCTCCACTTT. Protein sequence: CASSLDTGGGSPLHF.

The table lists this clonotype with a few counts. This chain connects TRBV4-1 to TRBJ2-5, with D possibly being TRBD2 (6 bases). Deletions cut 3 bases from V and 4 bases from J, with 15 bases between. The CDR3 is made up of 15 amino acids. Germline values: CDR1 MGHRA, CDR2 YSYEKL. CDR3 amino acids: CASSHPGTEGETQYF. DNA of the CDR3: TGCGCCAGCAGCCATCCCGGGACTGAGGGAGAGACCCAGTACTTC.

The genes are TRBV2 and TRBJ2-7; D possibly matches TRBD1 or TRBD2 (5 bases each). Germline V gene data show CDR1 as SNHLY and CDR2 as FYNNEI. Trimming pared 3 bases from V and 3 bases from J, leaving 18 bases between. The CDR3 runs to 16 residues. CDR3 coding DNA: TGTGCCAGCAGTGACCCTCCCGGGACCAACCTCTACGAGCAGTACTTC. Translating it yields CASSDPPGTNLYEQYF.

This clonotype occurred a few times. The V gene is TRBV6-1, the J gene TRBJ2-5; 9 bases align to TRBD1. The DNA end is more similar to TRBJ2-1, so the J call may be wrong. Germline assignment: CDR1 MNHNS and CDR2 SASEGT. There are 16 residues in the CDR3. Here the CDR3 reads CASSPQGDRVLSEQFF. CDR3 sequence (DNA): TGTGCCAGCAGCCCTCAGGGGGACAGGGTTTTGAGCGAGCAGTTCTTC.

The chain recombines TRBV10-3 with TRBJ1-2, with 8 bases that match TRBD1. V trimming: 2 bases; J trimming: 4 bases; junction bases outside the gene matches: 6. This CDR3 spans 15 amino acids. CDR1 and CDR2 (germline): ENHRY, SYGVKD. CDR3 loop: CAISEAGGGPYGYTF. DNA of the CDR3: TGTGCCATCAGTGAGGCAGGGGGCGGTCCCTATGGCTACACCTTC.

This sequence joins TRBV20-1 and TRBJ2-1; 8 positions match TRBD1. Per germline, CDR1 DFQATT and CDR2 SNEGSKA (reference sequence). The CDR3 sequence is 15 residues long. The junction had 5 bases not matched to a gene; V was cut back by 1 base and J by 3 bases. CDR3 sequence: CSARAGTGDYNEQFF. CDR3 nucleotide sequence: TGCAGTGCTAGAGCCGGGACAGGAGACTACAATGAGCAGTTCTTC.

This chain joins TRBV20-1 and TRBJ2-5; 8 bases agree with TRBD1. This CDR3 is 13 amino acids long. From germline, CDR1 is DFQATT and CDR2 SNEGSKA (reference sequence). Trimming removed 3 bases from V and 4 bases from J; junction bases left unmatched: 4. The CDR3 DNA sequence: TGCAGTGCTAGGACAGGGGCGGGAGAGACCCAGTACTTC. The encoded protein is CSARTGAGETQYF.

Only a few counts were recorded for this clonotype. The V and J genes are TRBV10-3 and TRBJ1-2; TRBD1 matches 7 bases. J lost 6 bases, V lost 3 bases, and 10 bases had no gene match. This CDR3 region has 15 residues. Looked up from germline, CDR1 is ENHRY and CDR2 is SYGVKD. CDR3 protein: CAISDKGKGADGYTF. CDR3 nucleotide sequence: TGTGCCATCAGTGATAAAGGGAAGGGGGCTGATGGCTACACCTTC.

This clonotype was counted a few times. The chain combines TRBV6-6 with TRBJ2-1; D is perhaps TRBD1 (6 bases). With the DNA end fitting TRBJ2-7 better, the J assignment may be wrong. The germline V gene encodes CDR1 MNHNY and CDR2 SVGAGI (reference sequence). This CDR3 is 16 amino acids long. CDR3 amino acids: CASRRKPTGIPAEQYF. Here the CDR3 DNA reads TGTGCCAGCAGACGGAAACCTACAGGGATCCCAGCCGAGCAGTACTTC.

There are a few counts of this clonotype. The chain is built from TRBV5-1 and TRBJ2-3; perhaps TRBD2 as D (6 bases). Trimming cost V 7 bases and J 2 bases, with 17 bases left between them. There are 15 residues in the CDR3. In germline, CDR1 is SGHRS, CDR2 YFSETQ. DNA for the CDR3: TGCGCCAGCTCAACGGAGGGTTTACTCACAGATACGCAGTATTTT. Translating gives CASSTEGLLTDTQYF.